These 20 T cell receptor beta chains were all obtained from the same sample, sequenced in a study of metastatic and nonmetastatic thyroid tumors. All patients were treatment-naive before thyroid surgery. TCRdb recomputed clones from the PCR reads via MiXCR. The table lists tens of thousands of clones, around 33% of them singletons. The sequenced sample consisted of tumor tissue. These receptors were collected from a female donor with papillary thyroid cancer or a benign thyroid nodule (not recorded which). Some clones in this sample may be carry-over from other donors' samples.

This clone was found a few times. This sequence joins TRBV10-1 and TRBJ2-1; 12 bases fit TRBD2. V was clipped by 5 bases and J by 7 bases; unmatched bases: 3. There are 14 residues in the CDR3. Germline V CDR1 and CDR2: WNHNN, SYGVQD (reference sequence). The CDR3: CASSLLAGGNEQFF. The CDR3 bases are TGCGCCAGCAGTTTACTAGCGGGGGGAAATGAGCAGTTCTTC.

This clone was observed at least ten times. This chain uses TRBV6-1 with TRBJ2-1, with D tentatively TRBD1 or TRBD2 (5 bases each). V lost 2 bases and J 7 bases, leaving 12 bases between the germline ends. In germline, CDR1 is MNHNS, CDR2 SASEGT. The CDR3 length is 14 residues. In DNA form, the CDR3 reads TGTGCCAGCAGTGAATCCAGTGGGGGAAATGAGCAGTTCTTC. It is translated as CASSESSGGNEQFF.

This clone showed up just a few times. The chain combines TRBV20-1 with TRBJ1-1; TRBD1 matches at 10 bases. This CDR3 is built from 16 residues. In germline, CDR1 is DFQATT, CDR2 SNEGSKA (reference sequence). Trimming at V came to 6 bases and at J to 5 bases, leaving 15 bases not matched to a gene. The chain's CDR3 is CSAPRDRGNERTEAFF. The CDR3, as DNA: TGCAGTGCCCCAAGGGACAGGGGAAATGAGAGGACTGAAGCTTTCTTT.

This chain connects TRBV11-2 to TRBJ1-2, with 10 bases identical to TRBD1. The CDR3 is made up of 14 amino acids. V dropped 5 bases and J dropped 8; count of bases not matched to a gene: 8. Looked up from germline, CDR1 is SGHAT and CDR2 is FQNNGV. The CDR3: CASSPGQGGYGYTF. CDR3 nucleotides: TGTGCCAGCAGCCCCGGACAGGGGGGATACGGCTACACCTTC.

This clone was picked up a small number of times. The chain employs TRBV28 and TRBJ2-3; D unresolved. CDR1 and CDR2 from the germline V gene are MDHEN and SYDVKM. CDR3 length equals 12 residues. Trimming stripped 1 base from V and 5 bases from J, with 4 bases between. The CDR3: CASSLSEDTQYF. DNA for the CDR3: TGTGCCAGCAGTTTATCCGAAGATACGCAGTATTTT.

This clone has just a few counts. The CDR3 spells CASSPGAGDYGYTF. CDR3 in DNA: TGTGCCAGCAGCCCCGGAGCAGGGGACTATGGCTACACCTTC. The genes are TRBV11-2 and TRBJ1-2, with a tentative D call TRBD1 (6 bases). This CDR3 has 14 residues. Trimming pared 5 bases from V and 3 bases from J, leaving 13 bases between. CDR1 is SGHAT, CDR2 FQNNGV, per germline. The full variable domain, its missing parts supplied by reference TRBV11-2 and TRBJ1-2, is EAGVAQSPRYKIIEKRQSVAFWCNPISGHATLYWYQQILGQGPKLLIQFQNNGVVDDSQLPKDRFSAERLKGVDSTLKIQPAKLEDSAVYLCASSPGAGDYGYTFGSGTRLTVV.

This clone was seen only a few times. The V call is TRBV12-3 or TRBV12-4, the J call TRBJ2-1; D is perhaps TRBD2 (5 bases). Trimming took off 9 bases at V and 8 bases at J, with 23 bases between the two ends. The length of the CDR3 is 15 residues. Here the CDR3 reads CASSAWAVGRDEQFF. The CDR3 nucleotides read TGTGCCAGTAGCGCCTGGGCAGTCGGTCGGGATGAGCAGTTCTTC.

This clone was seen a few times. The chain recombines TRBV6-1 with TRBJ2-7; 8 bases are a match to TRBD1. The CDR3 runs to 14 residues. Looked up from germline, CDR1 is MNHNS and CDR2 is SASEGT. J was trimmed by 3 bases and V by 5 bases; bases with no gene match: 6. The CDR3: CASSPLDRDYEQYF. Written as DNA, the CDR3 is TGTGCCAGCAGTCCATTGGACAGGGACTACGAGCAGTACTTC.

This clone is classed as medium-sized (0.01 to 0.1%). This sequence joins TRBV19 and TRBJ2-2, with D tentatively TRBD2 (6 bases). V shed 10 bases and J shed 2 bases, with 14 bases lying between them. Looked up from germline, CDR1 is LNHDA and CDR2 is SQIVND (reference sequence). The CDR3 spans 14 residues. The CDR3 reads CATTPDYNTGELFF. The CDR3 DNA follows: TGTGCCACCACCCCGGACTATAACACCGGGGAGCTGTTTTTT.

In its sample, this clone was seen a few times. The V gene is TRBV28, the J gene TRBJ2-3, with 7 bases lining up with TRBD1. This CDR3 has 15 amino acids. V dropped 6 bases and J dropped 2; count of bases not matched to a gene: 8. CDR1 and CDR2 from the germline V gene are MDHEN and SYDVKM. CDR3 sequence reads: CASRPRQGATDTQYF. CDR3 DNA: TGTGCCAGCAGACCCCGACAGGGAGCCACAGATACGCAGTATTTT.

The chain carries TRBV6-6 and TRBJ2-1, with D possibly called TRBD1 or TRBD2 (5 bases each). Germline assignment: CDR1 MNHNY and CDR2 SVGAGI (reference sequence). V lost 2 bases, J lost 5 bases, and 13 bases lay in between. The CDR3 has 15 amino acids. CDR3 loop: CASSYGGNVDNEQFF. The DNA of the CDR3 is TGTGCCAGCAGTTACGGGGGTAATGTTGACAATGAGCAGTTCTTC.

This clone was seen a few times. The chain couples TRBV12-3 or TRBV12-4 to TRBJ1-3, with unresolved D. The CDR3 extends over 13 amino acids. The V end was cut by 4 bases, the J end by 1 base, with 5 bases between. The CDR3 bases are TGTGCCAGCAGTTCAGGTTCTGGAAACACCATATATTTT. It yields the protein CASSSGSGNTIYF.

Note on this clone: Sequence at one end of the junction differs from germline and may be a read error. The rearrangement joins TRBV2 to TRBJ2-1; 8 nucleotides match TRBD1. Germline V gives CDR1 SNHLY, CDR2 FYNNEI. The length of the CDR3 is 11 residues. The chain's CDR3 is CASRTGAERFF. The CDR3 DNA follows: TGTGCCAGCAGGACAGGGGCTGAGCGGTTCTTC.

This clone was counted only a few times. CDR3 in amino acids: CASSLGSSADNYEQYF. CDR3 nucleotides: TGTGCCAGCAGTTTGGGCAGCTCGGCCGATAACTACGAGCAGTACTTC. This chain links TRBV27 with TRBJ2-7; D remains ambiguous. The CDR3 runs 16 residues. V lost 3 bases, J lost 3 bases, and 18 bases lay in between. Looked up from germline, CDR1 is MNHEY and CDR2 is SMNVEV (reference sequence).

In its sample, this clone was seen once. The chain employs TRBV7-9 and TRBJ2-2, with D unresolved. The V end lost 3 bases, the J end lost 7 bases, and 3 bases lay between the germline ends. CDR3 length: 11 residues. Germline CDR1 is SEHNR and CDR2 is FQNEAQ (reference sequence). For the CDR3, the DNA is TGTGCCAGCAGCTTGTACGGGGAGCTGTTTTTT. It codes for CASSLYGELFF.

In regard to this clone: This may stem from a read error, because a much larger clone lies one nucleotide away. The sample has other DNA sequences that encode this CDR3 too. V and J are TRBV10-3 and TRBJ2-3, with 10 positions matching TRBD2. Looked up from germline, CDR1 is ENHRY and CDR2 is SYGVKD. J lost 1 base, V lost 7 bases, and 11 bases had no gene match. There are 17 residues in the CDR3. The CDR3 sequence is CAITRMGTSGGTDTQYF. CDR3 DNA sequence: TGTGCCATCACCCGGATGGGAACTAGCGGGGGCACAGATACGCAGTATTTT.

A word on this clone: One end of the junction does not line up with germline, which may come from a read error. This chain links TRBV5-1 with TRBJ2-3; D remains ambiguous. The CDR3 loop spans 15 amino acids. CDR1 and CDR2 from the germline V gene are SGHRS and YFSETQ. The CDR3 DNA is TGCGCCAGCAGCTCGCTTTCCATCGGTGGAGATACGAAGTATTTT. This gives the protein CASSSLSIGGDTKYF.

The chain combines TRBV20-1 with TRBJ1-2; 9 bases match TRBD1. Losses at the gene ends were 2 bases for V and 7 bases for J; bases not matched to a gene: 5. This CDR3 is 13 amino acids long. Germline CDR1 is DFQATT and CDR2 is SNEGSKA (reference sequence). This CDR3 reads CSARRDRECGYTF. The DNA for the CDR3 is TGCAGTGCTAGAAGGGACAGGGAGTGTGGCTACACCTTC.

The CDR3 nucleotides are TGTGCCAGCAGTGGAGGGGTGAAGCGGATCTCCACCGGGGAGCTGTTTTTT. It yields the protein CASSGGVKRISTGELFF. This chain links TRBV12-3 or TRBV12-4 with TRBJ2-2; the D gene is possibly TRBD2 (6 bases). V was pared by 5 bases and J by 4 bases, with 20 bases between. The CDR3 runs to 17 residues.

The gene calls are TRBV10-2 and TRBJ2-3; D may match TRBD1 or TRBD2 (5 bases each). In germline, CDR1 is WSHSY, CDR2 SAAADI. There are 14 residues in the CDR3. V gave up 6 bases and J gave up 3 bases, with 13 bases separating them. The CDR3 DNA reads TGCGCCAGCAGAAGGGGACGCTCAACAGATACGCAGTATTTT. Amino acid sequence: CASRRGRSTDTQYF.